Each of the 27 T cell receptor beta chains below was sequenced from the same sample in a study of beta chain features in type 1 diabetes. No antigen has been assigned to these receptors. Study observations and caveats: Among patients with Type 1 diabetes, TCRB CDR3s were moderately but significantly shorter in every one of the four CD4+ subsets.

What was sequenced were expressed TCRB transcripts, since all of the isolated RNA had been reverse transcribed. Data came from immunoSEQ multiplex PCR; TCRdb stores just in-frame clones and leaves some out. This repertoire shows around 360,000 clones, approximately 12% found once; its top ten account for about 0.01%. Sequenced material: naive CD4+ T cells from blood. The receptor source for this set is a woman in her late teens or twenties with type 1 diabetes.

This clone was counted only a few times. The chain joins TRBV5-4 to TRBJ1-5; TRBD1 matches at 7 bases. The CDR3 runs to 15 residues. With 2 bases clipped from V and 1 base from J, the junction kept 3 bases outside the gene matches. Germline CDR1 reads SGHNT; CDR2 reads YYREEE (reference sequence). The CDR3 region has the DNA TGTGCCAGCAGCTTCGGAGGGGGCAGCAATCAGCCCCAGCATTTT. It codes for CASSFGGGSNQPQHF.

The V gene is TRBV5-1, the J gene TRBJ2-7; D unresolved. The germline V and J ends were trimmed by 0 bases and 4 bases, with 26 bases remaining between them. Germline assignment: CDR1 SGHRS and CDR2 YFSETQ. CDR3 length: 19 residues. The CDR3 loop is CASSLAVAKPELRLYEQYF. Here the CDR3 DNA reads TGCGCCAGCAGCTTGGCCGTCGCCAAGCCGGAGTTGAGGTTGTACGAGCAGTACTTC. Full variable domain (missing parts from reference TRBV5-1 and TRBJ2-7): KAGVTQTPRYLIKTRGQQVTLSCSPISGHRSVSWYQQTPGQGLQFLFEYFSETQRNKGNFPGRFSGRQFSNSRSEMNVSTLELGDSALYLCASSLAVAKPELRLYEQYFGPGTRLTVT.

This clone appeared a few times. V gene TRBV30 combines with J gene TRBJ1-1, with D perhaps matching TRBD1 (6 bases). V was shortened by 5 bases and J by 9 bases, with 19 bases between the two germline ends. The CDR3 has 13 amino acids. Germline V gene lookup returns CDR1 GTSNPN and CDR2 SVGIG (reference sequence). The CDR3 region is CAWGGFGTTKAFF. CDR3 DNA sequence: TGTGCCTGGGGTGGGTTTGGGACAACAAAAGCTTTCTTT.

The V call is TRBV6-6, the J call TRBJ1-5; TRBD1 matches 7 bases. CDR1 and CDR2 from the germline V gene are MNHNY and SVGAGI (reference sequence). CDR3 length: 15 residues. J gave up 1 base and V 2 bases, and 2 bases lay outside the gene matches. CDR3 DNA: TGTGCCAGCAGTTACGGGGGACAGAGCAATCAGCCCCAGCATTTT. This gives the protein CASSYGGQSNQPQHF.

Only a few counts were recorded for this clone. V usage is TRBV29-1 and J usage is TRBJ2-7, with a tentative D call TRBD1 (6 bases). Germline V gene data show CDR1 as SQVTM and CDR2 as ANQGSEA. This CDR3 has 15 amino acids. The V gene lost 7 bases and the J gene lost 0 bases, with 19 bases spanning the gap. CDR3 amino acids: CSARTRTVLSYEQYF. The CDR3 DNA reads as TGCAGCGCCCGAACCCGGACAGTCCTCTCCTACGAGCAGTACTTC.

The table lists this clone with a few counts. The chain employs TRBV20-1 and TRBJ2-1; 10 bases are a match to TRBD2. In germline, CDR1 is DFQATT, CDR2 SNEGSKA (reference sequence). V lost 6 bases to trimming and J lost 10 bases; unmatched junction nucleotides: 3. The CDR3 runs to 11 residues. CDR3 protein: CSAMGLAEQFF. CDR3 sequence (DNA): TGCAGTGCAATGGGACTAGCGGAGCAGTTCTTC.

The gene calls are TRBV29-1 and TRBJ1-1; D perhaps matches TRBD1 (6 bases). The CDR3 is made up of 15 amino acids. CDR1 and CDR2 (germline): SQVTM, ANQGSEA. V was trimmed by 3 bases and J by 1 base, leaving 15 bases between them. CDR3: CSVDLTGWQNTEAFF. CDR3 nucleotide sequence: TGCAGCGTTGATCTAACAGGGTGGCAGAACACTGAAGCTTTCTTT.

This sequence joins TRBV29-1 and TRBJ2-7; 7 nucleotides agree with TRBD2. In germline, CDR1 is SQVTM, CDR2 ANQGSEA. The J segment lost 6 bases and the V segment lost 6 bases, leaving 8 bases of the junction unmatched. There are 12 residues in the CDR3. CDR3 sequence: CSVRKGGGEQYF. As DNA, the CDR3 is TGCAGCGTCCGTAAGGGCGGGGGCGAGCAGTACTTC.

The rearrangement uses TRBV10-3 and TRBJ2-1; TRBD2 aligns across 11 bases. Germline V CDR1 and CDR2: ENHRY, SYGVKD. V shed 8 bases, J shed 4 bases, and the junction held 13 bases outside the gene matches. CDR3 length: 17 amino acids. CDR3 protein: CAIGATSGKVEYNEQFF. In DNA form, the CDR3 reads TGTGCCATCGGAGCGACTAGCGGGAAAGTAGAATACAATGAGCAGTTCTTC.

The chain joins TRBV18 to TRBJ2-3; D is unresolved. The CDR3 totals 14 residues. Germline loops: CDR1 KGHSH, CDR2 LQKENI. Trimming left V 5 bases short and J 0 bases short, with 9 bases between. CDR3 sequence reads: CASSSQSSTDTQYF. The CDR3 DNA is TGTGCCAGCTCATCCCAGTCTAGCACAGATACGCAGTATTTT.

The chain couples TRBV29-1 to TRBJ2-1, with TRBD2 matching over 10 bases. V was clipped by 4 bases and J by 10 bases; unmatched bases: 7. From germline, CDR1 is SQVTM and CDR2 ANQGSEA. There are 13 residues in the CDR3. Here the CDR3 reads CSVASGRRDEQFF. In DNA form, the CDR3 reads TGCAGCGTTGCTAGCGGGAGACGGGACGAGCAGTTCTTC.

The gene calls are TRBV28 and TRBJ2-7; D call uncertain. The CDR3 has 12 residues. The V end was cut by 9 bases, the J end by 3 bases, with 12 bases between. Per germline, CDR1 MDHEN and CDR2 SYDVKM. CDR3 nucleotides: TGTGCCAGTGCAACAGTGGGCTACGAGCAGTACTTC. It specifies CASATVGYEQYF.

The rearrangement joins TRBV6-4 to TRBJ1-2; D unresolved. Trimming took off 10 bases at V and 8 bases at J, with 17 bases between the two ends. CDR1 and CDR2 from the germline V gene are MRHNA and SNTAGT. The CDR3 totals 12 residues. The CDR3 protein is CAILTGVGGYTF. DNA of the CDR3: TGTGCCATCCTGACCGGGGTCGGGGGCTACACCTTC.

V is TRBV7-9 and J is TRBJ1-2; TRBD1 is a possible D gene (6 bases). CDR3 size: 14 residues. CDR1 SEHNR and CDR2 FQNEAQ come from the germline V gene (reference sequence). V shed 5 bases and J shed 1 base, with 11 bases lying between them. CDR3 nucleotides: TGTGCCAGCAGCAGAGGGACAAGTAACTATGGCTACACCTTC. It translates to CASSRGTSNYGYTF.

This chain links TRBV7-2 with TRBJ2-3; 13 bases align to TRBD2. V shed 3 bases, J shed 0 bases, and the junction held 3 bases outside the gene matches. The CDR3 covers 17 residues. Germline CDR1 reads SGHTA; CDR2 reads FQGNSA. Here the CDR3 reads CASSFTSGGASTDTQYF. CDR3 DNA sequence: TGTGCCAGCAGCTTCACTAGCGGGGGGGCCAGCACAGATACGCAGTATTTT. The variable domain in full, completed from reference TRBV7-2 and TRBJ2-3, reads GAGVSQSPSNKVTEKGKDVELRCDPISGHTALYWYRQSLGQGLEFLIYFQGNSAPDKSGLPSDRFSAERTGGSVSTLTIQRTQQEDSAVYLCASSFTSGGASTDTQYFGPGTRLTVL.

The J gene is TRBJ1-6, the V gene TRBV6-5; D ambiguous. This CDR3 is 15 amino acids long. Germline CDR1 and CDR2: MNHEY and SVGAGI. V dropped 6 bases and J dropped 8 bases, with 17 bases sitting between them. CDR3 sequence: CASSKGLSRDSPLHF. As DNA, the CDR3 is TGTGCCAGCAGCAAAGGACTCTCCCGAGATTCACCCCTCCACTTT.

This sequence joins TRBV7-2 and TRBJ2-7; 7 bases line up with TRBD1. J gave up 2 bases and V 9 bases, and 10 bases lay outside the gene matches. The CDR3 runs 14 residues. Germline CDR1 SGHTA, CDR2 FQGNSA. The CDR3 DNA is TGTGCCAGTCGGCAAGGGGGCTCGACCTACGAGCAGTACTTC. Its protein is CASRQGGSTYEQYF.

The chain uses TRBV30 and TRBJ2-1; D unresolved. The CDR3 consists of 14 residues. Trimming took off 0 bases at V and 5 bases at J, with 11 bases between the two ends. Looked up from germline, CDR1 is GTSNPN and CDR2 is SVGIG (reference sequence). The DNA for the CDR3 is TGTGCCTGGAGTGTAAGCCCACCGAACAATGAGCAGTTCTTC. It yields the protein CAWSVSPPNNEQFF.

In its sample, this clone was seen a few times. V gene TRBV9 combines with J gene TRBJ2-5; 9 bases align to TRBD2. CDR1 SGDLS and CDR2 YYNGEE come from the germline V gene. The CDR3 runs 17 residues. V was pared by 1 base and J by 5 bases, with 12 bases of the junction left unmatched. CDR3 DNA sequence: TGTGCCAGCAGCGTAATGCCAGCGGGAGGACCCCTGGAGACCCAGTACTTC. This codes for CASSVMPAGGPLETQYF.

This clone was observed a few times. This chain joins TRBV19 and TRBJ1-5; D uncertain. V lost 3 bases and J 5 bases, leaving 20 bases between the germline ends. CDR1 LNHDA and CDR2 SQIVND come from the germline V gene (reference sequence). This CDR3 contains 17 residues. The CDR3 is CASSIARVVRVDQPQHF. CDR3 coding DNA: TGTGCCAGTAGTATCGCAAGGGTCGTGAGGGTCGATCAGCCCCAGCATTTT.

This chain links TRBV7-2 with TRBJ2-1; D unclear. V gave up 2 bases and J gave up 7 bases, with 15 bases separating them. From germline, CDR1 is SGHTA and CDR2 FQGNSA. CDR3 length equals 15 residues. The DNA for the CDR3 is TGTGCCAGCAGCTTAATGGCGACAAGGTCTAATGAGCAGTTCTTC. It codes for CASSLMATRSNEQFF. Full variable domain (rest looked up from reference TRBV7-2 and TRBJ2-1): GAGVSQSPSNKVTEKGKDVELRCDPISGHTALYWYRQSLGQGLEFLIYFQGNSAPDKSGLPSDRFSAERTGGSVSTLTIQRTQQEDSAVYLCASSLMATRSNEQFFGPGTRLTVL.

This chain connects TRBV14 to TRBJ2-7; D is perhaps TRBD2 (5 bases). Germline-derived CDR1 and CDR2 are SGHDN and FVKESK. Trimming shortened V by 4 bases and J by 4 bases, and 8 bases separated the two germline ends. CDR3 length: 12 amino acids. CDR3 residues: CASSPGLYEQYF. The DNA for the CDR3 is TGTGCCAGCAGCCCCGGACTTTACGAGCAGTACTTC.

This clone was found a few times. The V gene is TRBV29-1, the J gene TRBJ1-1; D not certain. Per germline, CDR1 SQVTM and CDR2 ANQGSEA. V was pared by 4 bases and J by 1 base, with 13 bases between. The CDR3 sequence is 14 residues long. The CDR3 coding sequence is TGCAGCGTTGTAACAGTAGATCCGAACACTGAAGCTTTCTTT. Encoded protein: CSVVTVDPNTEAFF.

This clone was picked up a small number of times. The V and J genes are TRBV5-1 and TRBJ2-1, with 9 nucleotides matching TRBD2. The V gene end was trimmed by 1 base and the J gene end by 9 bases; junction bases not matched to a gene: 11. Germline V gene data show CDR1 as SGHRS and CDR2 as YFSETQ. This CDR3 has 16 residues. The CDR3 DNA reads TGCGCCAGCAGCTTGTTCACCAGCGGGGGGCCGGGTGAGCAGTTCTTC. Translating gives CASSLFTSGGPGEQFF. Complete variable domain (other parts from reference TRBV5-1 and TRBJ2-1): KAGVTQTPRYLIKTRGQQVTLSCSPISGHRSVSWYQQTPGQGLQFLFEYFSETQRNKGNFPGRFSGRQFSNSRSEMNVSTLELGDSALYLCASSLFTSGGPGEQFFGPGTRLTVL.

This clone was observed a few times. This chain links TRBV5-4 with TRBJ2-1, with 10 bases lining up with TRBD2. The CDR3 covers 15 residues. Losses at the gene ends were 4 bases for V and 8 bases for J; bases not matched to a gene: 9. Germline V gives CDR1 SGHNT, CDR2 YYREEE (reference sequence). CDR3 protein: CASSIRLTSGHEQFF. CDR3 nucleotides: TGTGCCAGCAGCATACGACTGACTAGCGGGCATGAGCAGTTCTTC.

The CDR3, as DNA: TGTGCCAGCAGCCTCCAGGGTTACGAGCAGTACTTC. Translated: CASSLQGYEQYF. The gene calls are TRBV14 and TRBJ2-7; D possibly corresponds to TRBD1 (5 bases). The CDR3 runs 12 residues. The V gene lost 4 bases and the J gene lost 4 bases, with 8 bases spanning the gap. Germline V gene sequence: CDR1 SGHDN, CDR2 FVKESK.

The V and J genes are TRBV7-6 and TRBJ1-1; tentative D call: TRBD1 (5 bases). The CDR3 loop spans 15 amino acids. Deletions cut 2 bases from V and 2 bases from J, with 12 bases between. Germline lookup yields CDR1 SGHVS and CDR2 FNYEAQ. The CDR3 DNA is TGTGCCAGCAGCTTACCCGGGAGGGGTAACACTGAAGCTTTCTTT. Protein sequence: CASSLPGRGNTEAFF. Based on the CDR3 plus reference TRBV7-6 and TRBJ1-1, the full variable domain is GAGVSQSPRYKVTKRGQDVALRCDPISGHVSLYWYRQALGQGPEFLTYFNYEAQQDKSGLPNDRFSAERPEGSISTLTIQRTEQRDSAMYRCASSLPGRGNTEAFFGQGTRLTVV.